These 21 T cell receptor beta chains were sequenced from one sample in a study of OX40 agonist ivuxolimab in advanced cancers. Clones were read by immunoSEQ multiplex PCR, and TCRdb kept only the in-frame ones, dropping some. The sample includes approximately 68,000 clones, 92% of them seen just once. Material: CD4+ or CD8+ T cells sorted from blood, obtained in a trial of the OX40 agonist ivuxolimab. These receptors all stem from an adult with an advanced solid tumor such as melanoma, head and neck, liver or kidney cancer.

In DNA form, the CDR3 reads TGTGCCAGCAGCTTGGGACCGTCGACCTCCTACGAGCAGTACTTC. Its protein is CASSLGPSTSYEQYF. This chain links TRBV9 with TRBJ2-7; D possibly matches TRBD1 or TRBD2 (5 bases each). This CDR3 spans 15 amino acids. In germline, CDR1 is SGDLS, CDR2 YYNGEE. Trimming removed 4 bases from V and 0 bases from J, with 14 bases in between.

The rearrangement links TRBV6-5 to TRBJ2-3, with D possibly TRBD1 on 6 matching bases. The V and J ends lost 1 base and 5 bases respectively, with 10 bases between them. CDR1 is MNHEY and CDR2 is SVGAGI in the germline V gene. CDR3 length: 14 amino acids. The CDR3 coding sequence is TGTGCCAGCAGTTACTTGGGGGCGGGAGATACGCAGTATTTT. Residues: CASSYLGAGDTQYF.

Concerning this clone itself: At the DNA level, this CDR3 is encoded by other sequences in the same sample as well. This sequence joins TRBV18 and TRBJ1-1; D unresolved. Germline CDR1 reads KGHSH; CDR2 reads LQKENI. This CDR3 comprises 12 residues. Deletions cut 2 bases from V and 1 base from J, with 2 bases between. The CDR3 region is CASSPGNTEAFF. CDR3 DNA sequence: TGTGCCAGCTCACCAGGGAACACTGAAGCTTTCTTT.

This clone was observed a single time. This sequence joins TRBV10-3 and TRBJ2-7, with TRBD1 matching 10 bases. The length of the CDR3 is 14 residues. Looked up from germline, CDR1 is ENHRY and CDR2 is SYGVKD. The trim removed 0 bases at V and 7 bases at J, leaving 3 bases unmatched. In DNA, the CDR3 is TGTGCCATCAGTGAGTCGGGACAGGGGTCGGAGCAGTACTTC. Translating gives CAISESGQGSEQYF.

The CDR3 DNA reads TGTGCCAGCAGCTCGGGACAGGGGATCACTGAAGCTTTCTTT. This encodes CASSSGQGITEAFF. The J gene is TRBJ1-1, the V gene TRBV13; 10 bases fit TRBD1. This CDR3 has 14 amino acids. CDR1 and CDR2 (germline): PRHDT, FYEKMQ (reference sequence). V was pared by 4 bases and J by 4 bases, with 3 bases of the junction left unmatched.

CDR3 loop: CASSFGTGNEQYF. DNA of the CDR3: TGTGCCAGCAGTTTTGGGACAGGGAACGAGCAGTACTTC. This sequence joins TRBV27 and TRBJ2-7; 9 nucleotides match TRBD1. The germline CDR1 and CDR2 sequences are MNHEY and SMNVEV (reference sequence). The CDR3 loop spans 13 amino acids. V shed 3 bases, J shed 5 bases, and the junction held 2 bases outside the gene matches.

The V call is TRBV10-1, the J call TRBJ1-1, with D unresolved. Trimming cost V 3 bases and J 0 bases, with 17 bases left between them. CDR1 and CDR2 from the germline V gene are WNHNN and SYGVQD (reference sequence). The CDR3 consists of 17 residues. In DNA form, the CDR3 reads TGCGCCAGCAGTGATATCGACGGCAGTTCAATGAACACTGAAGCTTTCTTT. It is translated as CASSDIDGSSMNTEAFF.

This clone was seen once. The rearrangement joins TRBV11-2 to TRBJ1-1, with TRBD1 as a possible D gene (5 bases). CDR3 length: 13 residues. CDR1 and CDR2 (germline): SGHAT, FQNNGV. V lost 11 bases, J lost 4 bases, and 17 bases lay in between. The DNA for the CDR3 is TGTGCCGAGAGGGGTGGGAGCCCCACTGAAGCTTTCTTT. Residues: CAERGGSPTEAFF.

V gene TRBV5-5 combines with J gene TRBJ1-3; D call uncertain. The CDR3 totals 15 residues. The V gene lost 4 bases and the J gene lost 4 bases, with 15 bases spanning the gap. In germline, CDR1 is SGHKS, CDR2 YYEKEE (reference sequence). The CDR3 reads CASSVGVGPGNTIYF. The CDR3 bases are TGTGCCAGCAGCGTCGGGGTGGGTCCAGGAAACACCATATATTTT.

CDR3 region: CASRGVEIPNYGYTF. CDR3 DNA sequence: TGTGCCAGCAGGGGGGTGGAAATCCCTAACTATGGCTACACCTTC. The chain combines TRBV6-1 with TRBJ1-2, with D possibly matching TRBD1 (5 bases). The CDR3 runs 15 residues. Trimming took 6 bases from V and 0 from J, leaving 14 bases between them. Germline V lookup: CDR1 MNHNS, CDR2 SASEGT.

The rearrangement joins TRBV5-5 to TRBJ2-5, with D maybe TRBD2 (5 bases). The germline CDR1 and CDR2 sequences are SGHKS and YYEKEE (reference sequence). The CDR3 is 13 residues long. V shed 2 bases and J shed 5 bases, with 10 bases lying between them. Here the CDR3 reads CASSLLDRETQYF. The CDR3 DNA sequence: TGTGCCAGCAGCTTACTAGATCGGGAGACCCAGTACTTC.

This sequence joins TRBV5-1 and TRBJ2-5; possible D gene TRBD2, 6 bases. Germline CDR1 is SGHRS and CDR2 is YFSETQ. V was pared by 3 bases and J by 3 bases, with 15 bases between. There are 15 residues in the CDR3. Written as DNA, the CDR3 is TGCGCCAGCAGCTATTACGGGGGACCAAAAGAGACCCAGTACTTC. This codes for CASSYYGGPKETQYF. Filled out from reference TRBV5-1 and TRBJ2-5, the complete variable domain reads KAGVTQTPRYLIKTRGQQVTLSCSPISGHRSVSWYQQTPGQGLQFLFEYFSETQRNKGNFPGRFSGRQFSNSRSEMNVSTLELGDSALYLCASSYYGGPKETQYFGPGTRLLVL.

This rearrangement joins TRBV7-6 to TRBJ2-3; no reliable D call. The CDR3 covers 15 residues. The germline V gene has CDR1 SGHVS and CDR2 FNYEAQ. Trimming took off 4 bases at V and 0 bases at J, with 11 bases between the two ends. CDR3 loop: CASSSYPLSTDTQYF. CDR3 nucleotide sequence: TGTGCCAGCAGCTCTTACCCACTGAGCACAGATACGCAGTATTTT. The complete variable domain, with remaining parts taken from reference TRBV7-6 and TRBJ2-3, reads GAGVSQSPRYKVTKRGQDVALRCDPISGHVSLYWYRQALGQGPEFLTYFNYEAQQDKSGLPNDRFSAERPEGSISTLTIQRTEQRDSAMYRCASSSYPLSTDTQYFGPGTRLTVL.

The rearrangement links TRBV11-2 to TRBJ1-3; a possible D gene is TRBD1 (5 bases). CDR3 size: 13 residues. The V gene lost 5 bases and the J gene lost 12 bases, with 17 bases spanning the gap. CDR1 is SGHAT, CDR2 FQNNGV, per germline. The CDR3 here is CASSPGPSAYIYF. The CDR3 nucleotides are TGTGCCAGCAGCCCGGGGCCCAGCGCCTACATATATTTT.

The chain employs TRBV4-3 and TRBJ2-7, with TRBD1 identical over 9 bases. CDR3 length equals 15 residues. Trimming cost V 4 bases and J 1 base; bases outside gene matches: 5. The germline V gene encodes CDR1 LGHNA and CDR2 YSLEER. This chain's CDR3 is CASSPDGTGSYEQYF. CDR3 nucleotides: TGCGCCAGCAGCCCAGACGGGACAGGGTCCTACGAGCAGTACTTC.

Points on this clone: The junction and the germline gene differ at one end; a read error may be behind it. V is TRBV6-1 and J is TRBJ2-7; perhaps TRBD2 as D (5 bases). Germline V CDR1 and CDR2: MNHNS, SASEGT. The CDR3 consists of 13 residues. CDR3 in amino acids: CASREGSSYEQYF. The CDR3 bases are TGTGCCAGCAGGGAAGGGAGCTCCTACGAGCAGTACTTC.

This chain links TRBV7-6 with TRBJ2-7; D is perhaps TRBD1 or TRBD2 (6 bases each). Trimming removed 5 bases from V and 7 bases from J, with 30 bases in between. Germline loops: CDR1 SGHVS, CDR2 FNYEAQ. The CDR3 runs to 18 residues. The CDR3: CASSQSITEGGSQGEQYF. The CDR3 bases are TGTGCCAGCAGCCAAAGCATAACGGAGGGTGGATCGCAGGGGGAGCAGTACTTC.

This clone has a handful of counts. This chain connects TRBV15 to TRBJ2-7; 11 bases match TRBD2. J lost 2 bases, V lost 8 bases, and 11 bases had no gene match. CDR3 size: 16 residues. Germline-derived CDR1 and CDR2 are LNHNV and YYDKDF (reference sequence). CDR3 nucleotide sequence: TGTGCCACCTCGGGATTACTAGCGGGGGTAACCTACGAGCAGTACTTC. Translated, it gives CATSGLLAGVTYEQYF.

This sequence joins TRBV4-2 and TRBJ2-7, with D tentatively TRBD1 or TRBD2 (6 bases each). This CDR3 contains 16 residues. V was trimmed by 3 bases and J by 1 base, leaving 16 bases between them. Per germline, CDR1 LGHNA and CDR2 YNFKEQ. The CDR3 protein is CASSQGGSSESYEQYF. The CDR3 coding sequence is TGTGCCAGCAGCCAGGGGGGCTCGAGCGAGTCCTACGAGCAGTACTTC.

The CDR3 sequence is CASGYRANTGELFF. The CDR3 coding sequence is TGTGCTAGTGGTTACAGGGCGAACACCGGGGAGCTGTTTTTT. The chain employs TRBV12-5 and TRBJ2-2, with a weak D call TRBD1 (6 bases). Germline values: CDR1 LGHNT, CDR2 FRNRAP. V was shortened by 4 bases and J by 0 bases, with 6 bases between the two germline ends. The length of the CDR3 is 14 residues.

The chain uses TRBV6-5 and TRBJ2-7; D may be TRBD1 (6 bases). There are 14 residues in the CDR3. Trimming cost V 0 bases and J 4 bases, with 10 bases left between them. Germline CDR1 and CDR2: MNHEY and SVGAGI. The CDR3 nucleotides read TGTGCCAGCAGTTACTCGTCAGGGGTGTACGAGCAGTACTTC. Its protein product is CASSYSSGVYEQYF.